The T cell receptor (beta chain) described here comes from a study of blood T cell repertoires in COVID-19. The wider study: Acute and convalescent COVID-19 specimens originated in the United States, Italy and Spain. The cDNA or gDNA used as material had been derived from T cells, B-cell-depleted T cells, or PBMCs.

The CDR3 is 17 residues long. Germline V lookup: CDR1 SGHAT, CDR2 FQNNGV. Trimming pared 0 bases from V and 1 base from J, leaving 10 bases between. Source study methods: The assay estimated nucleated cells by amplifying reference gene primers. This table comes from immunoSEQ multiplex PCR, and its TCRdb copy is limited to in-frame clones, with some not included. V, J and clone size are those of that table, while D and trimming were read from the DNA. Of 100,000 to 150,000 clones listed, about 91% are singletons. This TCR was sampled from a man aged 45 to 65 with acute or convalescent COVID-19. V and J are TRBV11-2 and TRBJ1-6, with TRBD1 as a possible D gene (5 bases). Sequencing was performed on peripheral blood. CDR3 protein: CASSLEGETSYNSPLHF. Here the CDR3 DNA reads TGTGCCAGCAGCTTAGAAGGGGAAACGTCCTATAATTCACCCCTCCACTTT. Supplemented by reference TRBV11-2 and TRBJ1-6, the full variable domain reads EAGVAQSPRYKIIEKRQSVAFWCNPISGHATLYWYQQILGQGPKLLIQFQNNGVVDDSQLPKDRFSAERLKGVDSTLKIQPAKLEDSAVYLCASSLEGETSYNSPLHFGNGTRLTVT.